The rows below give T cell receptor beta chains drawn from one sample of a study of T cell responses to AZD1222 COVID-19 vaccine. Assay used: immunoSEQ multiplex PCR; TCRdb lists only in-frame clones, some missing. Found here are about 61,000 clones, 70% to 90% of them singletons; the top ten hold approximately 5%. Here the sequenced sample was peripheral blood, taken on day 0 of AZD1222 vaccination. These receptors all come from an adult in good health. Each CDR3 is given with its conserved first and last residue. A D gene is named only where the DNA matches it firmly. Part of the rows lack a size; the others show once, few, many or a class for expanded clones.

V	J	D	size	DNA	CDR3
TRBV4-1	TRBJ2-7	NA	few	TGCGCCAGCAGCCTGGGGCCTTTCTCCTACGAGCAGTACTTC	CASSLGPFSYEQYF
TRBV7-9	TRBJ1-2	NA	once	TGTGCCAGCAGCCGACAGGACCTCTATGGCTACACCTTC	CASSRQDLYGYTF
TRBV6-5	TRBJ2-3	TRBD2	NA	TGTGCCAGCAGTTCGGGGGGGGCAGATACGCAGTATTTT	CASSSGGADTQYF
TRBV21-1	TRBJ1-1	NA	NA	TGTGCCAGCAGCATAGACAGGGGAGACACTGAAGCTTTCTTT	CASSIDRGDTEAFF
TRBV6-6	TRBJ1-1	NA	NA	TGTGCCAGCATTTACCAGGTTCGCACTGAAGCTTTCTTT	CASIYQVRTEAFF
TRBV2	TRBJ2-6	NA	NA	TGTGCCAGCAACGTCCAGCCTGGGGCCAACGTCCTGACTTTC	CASNVQPGANVLTF
TRBV6-5	TRBJ1-2	TRBD1	few	TGTGCCAGCAGTTACTCGGGACAGGGGGGCTATGGCTACACCTTC	CASSYSGQGGYGYTF
TRBV7-9	TRBJ2-1	TRBD2	NA	TGTGCCAGCAGCTTAGAGATAGCGGGGTACAATGAGCAGTTCTTC	CASSLEIAGYNEQFF
TRBV7-9	TRBJ1-2	TRBD1	NA	TGTGCCAGCAGCGAATCCGGGACAGGGGGTTCCAGCTACACCTTC	CASSESGTGGSSYTF
TRBV6-5	TRBJ1-2	TRBD1	NA	TGTGCCAGCAGTTATGGGACAGGGGGCTCCTATGGCTACACCTTC	CASSYGTGGSYGYTF
TRBV19	TRBJ1-1	NA	few	TGTGCCAGTAGTGACAGGAACACTGAAGCTTTCTTT	CASSDRNTEAFF
TRBV7-2	TRBJ1-6	NA	NA	TGTGCCAGCAGCTTAGAGGGTTCCCTAAATTCACCCCTCCACTTT	CASSLEGSLNSPLHF
TRBV6-2/TRBV6-3	TRBJ2-7	TRBD1	NA	TGTGCCAGCAGTTACTCTCCGGACAGGGGGCTCTACGAGCAGTACTTC	CASSYSPDRGLYEQYF
TRBV9	TRBJ2-1	NA	NA	TGTGCCAGCAGCGTAACTAGTGCGGCCTACAATGAGCAGTTCTTC	CASSVTSAAYNEQFF
TRBV19	TRBJ1-2	NA	NA	TGTGCCAGTAGTATAAATGGGAACTATGGCTACACCTTC	CASSINGNYGYTF
TRBV2	TRBJ1-6	NA	once	TGTGCCAGCAGAACCGCCCGGTCTGGGGATTATAATTCACCCCTCCACTTT	CASRTARSGDYNSPLHF
TRBV4-1	TRBJ1-1	NA	NA	TGCGCCAGCAGCCCCCGGGGTCTGCTGAACACTGAAGCTTTCTTT	CASSPRGLLNTEAFF
TRBV14	TRBJ1-1	NA	NA	TGTGCCAGCAGCGTATTCACGGGCACTGAAGCTTTCTTT	CASSVFTGTEAFF
TRBV7-8	TRBJ1-1	TRBD1	NA	TGTGCCAGCAGCGTGACAGGGGGCAGGGGAGCTTTCTTT	CASSVTGGRGAFF
TRBV9	TRBJ1-2	NA	once	TGTGCCAGCAGCGCCCGGGGAAACTATGGCTACACCTTC	CASSARGNYGYTF
TRBV5-1	TRBJ1-6	TRBD1	NA	TGCGCCAGCAGCAGATCAGGGGGCGCGGGGAATTCACCCCTCCACTTT	CASSRSGGAGNSPLHF
TRBV5-4	TRBJ2-5	NA	NA	TGTGCCAGCAGCCCGGGACTGAAAGAGACCCAGTACTTC	CASSPGLKETQYF